Following are 12 T cell receptor beta chains from one sample sequenced in a study of blood T cell repertoires in COVID-19 (dated by TCRdb to the early 2020s). Library construction relied on the immunoSEQ multiplex PCR assay. Imported from immuneACCESS, the table was reduced by TCRdb to in-frame sequences with V and J called. These copies leave out some clones; in studies compared against another copy, an unresolved V gene accounts for under half, and the cause of the remainder is not known. In this sample the table shows roughly 250,000 clones, about 85% of which occur a single time. The ten largest clones capture 0.87% of the sample. The specimen sequenced was peripheral blood. The receptors originated from a human donor with COVID-19, enrolled during active disease. The donor label of this sample is uncertain.

The chain uses TRBV19 and TRBJ1-3, with D tentatively TRBD1 (6 bases). V lost 5 bases, J lost 1 base, and 15 bases lay in between. The CDR3 is 16 residues long. Germline assignment: CDR1 LNHDA and CDR2 SQIVND (reference sequence). The CDR3 sequence is CASSPGQMHSGNTIYF. As DNA, the CDR3 is TGTGCCAGTAGTCCGGGACAAATGCATTCTGGAAACACCATATATTTT.

This chain joins TRBV7-2 and TRBJ2-3, with D possibly being TRBD2 (5 bases). Per the germline V gene, CDR1 is SGHTA and CDR2 is FQGNSA. Trimming removed 5 bases from V and 0 bases from J, with 9 bases in between. This CDR3 has 14 residues. Here the CDR3 reads CASSVRTSTDTQYF. Here the CDR3 DNA reads TGTGCCAGCAGCGTCCGGACTAGCACAGATACGCAGTATTTT.

This clone showed up just a few times. The CDR3 is CASSEAHGTLNSPLHF. The CDR3 nucleotides read TGTGCCAGCAGTGAAGCCCACGGGACTCTAAATTCACCCCTCCACTTT. The chain carries TRBV6-1 and TRBJ1-6, with D possibly being TRBD1 (5 bases). Germline V lookup: CDR1 MNHNS, CDR2 SASEGT. This CDR3 contains 16 residues. V lost 0 bases and J lost 7, with 13 bases in between.

The rearrangement links TRBV4-3 to TRBJ1-6, with D perhaps TRBD1 (6 bases). The CDR3 extends over 15 amino acids. Looked up from germline, CDR1 is LGHNA and CDR2 is YSLEER. Trimming left V 2 bases short and J 5 bases short, with 10 bases between. CDR3 sequence: CASSQNRADNSPLHF. In nucleotides, the CDR3 is TGCGCCAGCAGCCAAAACAGGGCGGATAATTCACCCCTCCACTTT.

The chain links TRBV7-2 to TRBJ2-3, with 9 bases aligning to TRBD2. Germline lookup yields CDR1 SGHTA and CDR2 FQGNSA. The CDR3 spans 14 residues. V shed 2 bases, J shed 5 bases, and the junction held 2 bases outside the gene matches. This CDR3 is CASSLTLAGDTQYF. The CDR3 DNA follows: TGTGCCAGCAGCTTAACACTAGCGGGAGATACGCAGTATTTT.

The chain has TRBV6-6 and TRBJ2-7, with 9 bases lining up with TRBD1. J was trimmed by 3 bases and V by 2 bases; bases with no gene match: 2. The CDR3 length is 14 residues. Per the germline V gene, CDR1 is MNHNY and CDR2 is SVGAGI (reference sequence). As DNA, the CDR3 is TGTGCCAGCAGTTACCGGGACAGGGTCTACGAGCAGTACTTC. It codes for CASSYRDRVYEQYF.

The chain carries TRBV28 and TRBJ1-4, with 8 bases fitting TRBD1. The V segment lost 3 bases and the J segment 8 bases; nucleotides outside the gene matches: 11. The CDR3 covers 16 residues. CDR1 and CDR2 (germline): MDHEN, SYDVKM. For the CDR3, the DNA is TGTGCCAGCAGTTTGTCCAGGGGGCGCATTTGGGAAAAACTGTTTTTT. It translates to CASSLSRGRIWEKLFF. Full variable domain (remainder filled in from reference TRBV28 and TRBJ1-4): DVKVTQSSRYLVKRTGEKVFLECVQDMDHENMFWYRQDPGLGLRLIYFSYDVKMKEKGDIPEGYSVSREKKERFSLILESASTNQTSMYLCASSLSRGRIWEKLFFGSGTQLSVL.

This clone was observed once. Here the CDR3 reads CASSLDRAGGPGELFF. In DNA form, the CDR3 reads TGTGCCAGCAGCTTGGATAGGGCAGGGGGGCCCGGGGAGCTGTTTTTT. The chain carries TRBV5-6 and TRBJ2-2; tentatively, D is TRBD1 (7 bases). Germline values: CDR1 SGHDT, CDR2 YYEEEE. The V gene lost 0 bases and the J gene lost 6 bases, with 15 bases spanning the gap. The CDR3 spans 16 residues.

The chain couples TRBV12-3 or TRBV12-4 to TRBJ2-1; 11 nucleotides match TRBD1. V lost 8 bases and J lost 9; bases outside the gene matches: 6. This CDR3 comprises 13 residues. The CDR3 DNA reads as TGTGCCAGCGGACAGGGGGCTTCAGGTGAGCAGTTCTTC. Encoded protein: CASGQGASGEQFF.

This chain connects TRBV7-9 to TRBJ1-6; D perhaps matches TRBD1 (6 bases). Trimming removed 5 bases at V and 10 bases at J, with 24 bases between. There are 17 residues in the CDR3. CDR1 and CDR2 (germline): SEHNR, FQNEAQ (reference sequence). As DNA, the CDR3 is TGTGCCAGCAGCCAGTTGGGGGCAGGGGCGGCTCAATCACCCCTCCACTTT. As protein: CASSQLGAGAAQSPLHF.

The rearrangement joins TRBV10-3 to TRBJ2-7; maybe TRBD2 (5 bases). Trimming shortened V by 7 bases and J by 0 bases, and 10 bases separated the two germline ends. Germline CDR1 and CDR2: ENHRY and SYGVKD. This CDR3 has 13 amino acids. The CDR3 DNA reads as TGTGCCATCAAGGACGGACTCTCCTACGAGCAGTACTTC. Translating gives CAIKDGLSYEQYF.

The rearrangement joins TRBV30 to TRBJ1-5; D is undetermined. This CDR3 has 13 residues. V lost 2 bases, J lost 0 bases, and 5 bases lay in between. CDR1 GTSNPN and CDR2 SVGIG come from the germline V gene (reference sequence). The CDR3 region is CAWSNYSNQPQHF. The CDR3 nucleotides are TGTGCCTGGAGTAACTATAGCAATCAGCCCCAGCATTTT.